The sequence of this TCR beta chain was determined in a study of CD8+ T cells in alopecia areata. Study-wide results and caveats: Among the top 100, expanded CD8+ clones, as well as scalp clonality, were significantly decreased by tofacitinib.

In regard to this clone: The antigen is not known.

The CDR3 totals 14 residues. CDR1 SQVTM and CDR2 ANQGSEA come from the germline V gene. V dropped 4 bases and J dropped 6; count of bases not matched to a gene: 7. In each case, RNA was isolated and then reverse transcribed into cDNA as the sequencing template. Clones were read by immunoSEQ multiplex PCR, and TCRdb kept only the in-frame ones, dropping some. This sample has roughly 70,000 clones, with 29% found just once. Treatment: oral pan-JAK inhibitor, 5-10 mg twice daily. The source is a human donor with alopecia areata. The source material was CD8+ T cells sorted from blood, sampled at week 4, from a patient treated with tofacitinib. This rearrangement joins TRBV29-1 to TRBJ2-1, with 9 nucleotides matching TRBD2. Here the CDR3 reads CSVAGGRDLNEQFF. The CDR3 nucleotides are TGCAGCGTTGCTGGCGGGAGGGACCTCAATGAGCAGTTCTTC.